This TCR beta chain comes out of a study of post-analysis software for immune sequencing data. Study-level points and caveats: Five TRBV segments were significantly more frequent in patients than in controls. TRBV5-6, TRBV5-1 and TRBV20-1 were among these segments.

Prepared TCR beta cDNA libraries contained unique molecular identifiers. TCRdb fed the PCR reads into MiXCR, producing one record per CDR3 protein. Among approximately 440,000 distinct CDR3 sequences listed, around 40% were seen once. This clonotype was recorded a few times. Its specificity is unknown. Trimming left V 8 bases short and J 3 bases short, with 16 bases between. Germline V gene data show CDR1 as SEHNR and CDR2 as FQNEAQ (reference sequence). There are 14 residues in the CDR3. The clonotype originates from a girl aged 10-17 years with multiple sclerosis. This chain uses TRBV7-9 with TRBJ2-5; unclear D gene. The sample comprised blood. In DNA form, the CDR3 reads TGTGCCAGCGGCCACCCCGGTTTCGAAGAGACCCAGTACTTC. It yields the protein CASGHPGFEETQYF.